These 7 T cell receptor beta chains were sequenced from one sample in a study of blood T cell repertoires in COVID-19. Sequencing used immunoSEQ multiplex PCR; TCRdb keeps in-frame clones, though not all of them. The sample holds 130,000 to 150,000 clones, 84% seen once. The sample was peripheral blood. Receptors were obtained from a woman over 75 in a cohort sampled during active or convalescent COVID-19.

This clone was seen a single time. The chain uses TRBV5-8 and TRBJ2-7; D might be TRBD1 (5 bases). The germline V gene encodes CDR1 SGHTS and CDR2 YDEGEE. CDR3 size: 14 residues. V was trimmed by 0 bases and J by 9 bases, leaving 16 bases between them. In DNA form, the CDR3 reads TGTGCCAGCAGCTTGGATCGGCTCGCAAGGGGGCAGTACGTC. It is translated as CASSLDRLARGQYV.

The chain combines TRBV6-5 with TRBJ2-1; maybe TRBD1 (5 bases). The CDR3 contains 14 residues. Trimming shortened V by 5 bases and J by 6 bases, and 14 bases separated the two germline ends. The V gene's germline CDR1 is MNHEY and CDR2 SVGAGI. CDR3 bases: TGTGCCAGCAGTCTTAGGGGTTGGGGCAATGAGCAGTTCTTC. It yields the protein CASSLRGWGNEQFF.

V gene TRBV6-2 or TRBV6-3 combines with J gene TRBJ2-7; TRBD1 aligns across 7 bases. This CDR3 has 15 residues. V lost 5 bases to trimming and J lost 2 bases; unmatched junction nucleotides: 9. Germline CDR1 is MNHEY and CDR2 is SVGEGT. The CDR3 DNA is TGTGCCAGCAGTCCCCGGGACAGCTTTCCCTACGAGCAGTACGTC. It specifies CASSPRDSFPYEQYV.

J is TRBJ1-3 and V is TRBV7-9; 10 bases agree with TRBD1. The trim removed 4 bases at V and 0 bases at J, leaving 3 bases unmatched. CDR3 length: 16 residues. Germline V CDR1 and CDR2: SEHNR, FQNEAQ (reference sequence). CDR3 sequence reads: CASSSGQGHSGNTIYF. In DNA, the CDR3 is TGTGCCAGCAGCTCGGGACAGGGGCACTCTGGAAACACCATATATTTT.

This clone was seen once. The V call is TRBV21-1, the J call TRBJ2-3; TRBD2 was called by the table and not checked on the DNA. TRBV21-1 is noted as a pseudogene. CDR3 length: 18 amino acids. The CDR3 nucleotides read TGTGCCAGCAGCGCCCCTTATGGTTTGGGCTCGGGAGGGGATACGCAGTATTTT. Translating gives CASSAPYGLGSGGDTQYF.

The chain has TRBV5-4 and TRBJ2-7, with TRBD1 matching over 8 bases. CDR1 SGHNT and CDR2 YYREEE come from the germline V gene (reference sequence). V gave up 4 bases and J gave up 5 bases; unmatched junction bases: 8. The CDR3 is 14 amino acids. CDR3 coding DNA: TGTGCCAGCAGCCACGGACAGGGATTCGACGAGCAGTACTTC. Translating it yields CASSHGQGFDEQYF.

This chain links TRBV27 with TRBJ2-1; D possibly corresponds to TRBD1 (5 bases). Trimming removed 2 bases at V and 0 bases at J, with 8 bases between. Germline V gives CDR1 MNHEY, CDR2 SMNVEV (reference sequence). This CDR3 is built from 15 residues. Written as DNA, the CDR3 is TGTGCCAGCAGTTTAAGGGGCAGCTCCTACAATGAGCAGTTCTTC. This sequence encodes CASSLRGSSYNEQFF.